A single sample gave rise to the 28 T cell receptor beta chains below, sequenced in a study of patients and donors after allogeneic stem cell transplantation (TCRdb year 2020). Receptor libraries were prepared by RT-PCR. Instrument on record: NextSeq 550. TCRdb applied fastp at Q25 and MiXCR to the public reads, then kept only in-frame beta chains. A single entry per CDR3 protein holds the most common genes and DNA from its merged rows. The sample has about 160,000 distinct CDR3 sequences on record, approximately 30% of them singletons. The top ten hold about 3.3% of the sample. The sequenced material came from blood, either unsorted or a sorted T cell fraction (not recorded which). These receptors were taken from a human donor who was either an allogeneic HSCT recipient or a stem cell or donor lymphocyte infusion donor (not recorded which). It is not recorded whose cells these are; they may come from a transplant donor.

This clonotype was found many times. V is TRBV29-1 and J is TRBJ1-2; a possible D gene is TRBD1 (6 bases). CDR1 SQVTM and CDR2 ANQGSEA come from the germline V gene. V gave up 6 bases and J gave up 1 base, with 15 bases separating them. The CDR3 runs 14 residues. CDR3 region: CSVAGTLLNYGYTF. The DNA for the CDR3 is TGCAGCGTGGCCGGGACACTTCTTAACTATGGCTACACCTTC. Supplemented by reference TRBV29-1 and TRBJ1-2, the full variable domain reads SAVISQKPSRDICQRGTSLTIQCQVDSQVTMMFWYRQQPGQSLTLIATANQGSEATYESGFVIDKFPISRPNLTFSTLTVSNMSPEDSSIYLCSVAGTLLNYGYTFGSGTRLTVV.

This chain links TRBV12-3 or TRBV12-4 with TRBJ2-3; 8 bases fit TRBD2. The ends lost 6 bases at V and 1 base at J; junction bases unmatched: 9. The CDR3 is 16 amino acids. CDR3 protein: CASRPPGTRGTDTQYF. DNA of the CDR3: TGTGCCAGCAGACCCCCCGGGACTAGAGGCACAGATACGCAGTATTTT.

This clonotype occurred many times. CDR3: CSAPGRIQETQYF. The CDR3 nucleotides read TGCAGTGCCCCGGGTCGGATACAAGAGACCCAGTACTTC. This chain joins TRBV20-1 and TRBJ2-5; D gene unclear. Germline loops: CDR1 DFQATT, CDR2 SNEGSKA (reference sequence). Trimming removed 6 bases at V and 2 bases at J, with 13 bases between. CDR3 length: 13 residues.

The table lists this clonotype with many counts. The V gene is TRBV5-6, the J gene TRBJ1-6; D possibly corresponds to TRBD1 (5 bases). CDR1 is SGHDT, CDR2 YYEEEE, per germline. Trimming stripped 5 bases from V and 0 bases from J, with 12 bases between. The CDR3 is 16 amino acids. CDR3 nucleotide sequence: TGTGCCAGCAGGGGACTCAGGAGCTCCTATAATTCACCCCTCCACTTT. Protein product: CASRGLRSSYNSPLHF.

This chain links TRBV7-9 with TRBJ2-7, with 9 bases identical to TRBD2. With 6 bases clipped from V and 2 bases from J, the junction kept 5 bases outside the gene matches. Germline V lookup: CDR1 SEHNR, CDR2 FQNEAQ (reference sequence). The CDR3 length is 14 residues. The CDR3 DNA sequence: TGTGCCAGCAGTCCCGGGACTAGCACCTACGAGCAGTACTTC. Translation: CASSPGTSTYEQYF.

This clonotype occurred once. This chain connects TRBV4-2 to TRBJ1-2; D ambiguous. V gave up 0 bases and J gave up 8 bases, with 25 bases separating them. Germline V gene sequence: CDR1 LGHNA, CDR2 YNFKEQ. The CDR3 covers 18 residues. The CDR3 region has the DNA TGTGCCAGCAGCCAAGATCGGGATTGGAGCAATATACCATCAGGCTACACCTTC. This sequence encodes CASSQDRDWSNIPSGYTF.

This clonotype was seen many times. The rearrangement joins TRBV10-3 to TRBJ1-1, with D maybe TRBD1 (5 bases). The V gene's germline CDR1 is ENHRY and CDR2 SYGVKD. CDR3 length equals 14 residues. Trimming left V 10 bases short and J 0 bases short, with 15 bases between. The CDR3 DNA is TGTGCCAGTTCGGCAGGGACCCTGAACACTGAAGCTTTCTTT. Protein sequence: CASSAGTLNTEAFF.

This clonotype was detected a few times. The chain is built from TRBV5-1 and TRBJ2-3, with D maybe TRBD2 (6 bases). The CDR3 runs to 14 residues. The V gene's germline CDR1 is SGHRS and CDR2 YFSETQ. Trimming cost V 4 bases and J 2 bases, with 11 bases left between them. The CDR3 loop is CASSLSGNTDTQYF. CDR3 nucleotides: TGCGCCAGCAGCCTTAGCGGAAACACAGATACGCAGTATTTT.

The rearrangement joins TRBV10-3 to TRBJ2-7; TRBD2 matches at 9 bases. The CDR3 covers 14 residues. V lost 10 bases and J lost 2; bases outside the gene matches: 9. Germline lookup yields CDR1 ENHRY and CDR2 SYGVKD. The CDR3 loop reads CATKLLAGTYEQYF. CDR3 coding DNA: TGTGCCACCAAATTACTAGCGGGCACCTACGAGCAGTACTTC.

V gene TRBV18 combines with J gene TRBJ1-5; D is unresolved. The germline V gene has CDR1 KGHSH and CDR2 LQKENI. V was shortened by 4 bases and J by 8 bases, with 12 bases between the two germline ends. CDR3 length equals 13 residues. CDR3 coding DNA: TGTGCCAGCTCACTACAGAGGGAGGAGCCCCAGCATTTT. It translates to CASSLQREEPQHF. The full variable domain, completed using reference TRBV18 and TRBJ1-5, is NAGVMQNPRHLVRRRGQEARLRCSPMKGHSHVYWYRQLPEEGLKFMVYLQKENIIDESGMPKERFSAEFPKEGPSILRIQQVVRGDSAAYFCASSLQREEPQHFGDGTRLSIL.

This clonotype was recorded a few times. The gene calls are TRBV20-1 and TRBJ2-7; the D is unclear. Germline-derived CDR1 and CDR2 are DFQATT and SNEGSKA (reference sequence). CDR3 length: 10 amino acids. Trimming pared 6 bases from V and 6 bases from J, leaving 9 bases between. The CDR3 nucleotides are TGCAGTGCCGGGTCCAGCGAGCAGTACTTC. Residues: CSAGSSEQYF.

In its sample, this clonotype was seen a few times. V usage is TRBV5-1 and J usage is TRBJ1-4; 8 positions agree with TRBD1. The length of the CDR3 is 17 residues. Germline trimming cut 5 bases from V and 7 bases from J; bases unmatched to any gene: 16. CDR1 is SGHRS, CDR2 YFSETQ, per germline. CDR3: CASSRGQGVQIGEKLFF. CDR3 DNA sequence: TGCGCCAGCAGTCGAGGACAGGGCGTTCAGATCGGTGAAAAACTGTTTTTT.

At least ten counts were recorded for this clonotype. This chain joins TRBV15 and TRBJ1-1, with D perhaps TRBD1 (5 bases). This CDR3 is built from 15 residues. The V end was cut by 6 bases, the J end by 3 bases, with 17 bases between. Germline V gene sequence: CDR1 LNHNV, CDR2 YYDKDF (reference sequence). CDR3 bases: TGTGCCACCAGTGTCCACACAGGCTACTACACTGAAGCTTTCTTT. Residues: CATSVHTGYYTEAFF.

The V and J genes are TRBV2 and TRBJ2-4; D possibly matches TRBD1 or TRBD2 (7 bases each). V dropped 8 bases and J dropped 7 bases, with 12 bases sitting between them. Germline CDR1 reads SNHLY; CDR2 reads FYNNEI. The CDR3 loop spans 12 amino acids. CDR3 amino acids: CASGRDSNIQYF. The DNA of the CDR3 is TGTGCCAGCGGGAGGGACAGTAACATTCAGTACTTC.

This clonotype was picked up a small number of times. The chain combines TRBV7-9 with TRBJ1-1; D not certain. CDR1 is SEHNR, CDR2 FQNEAQ, per germline (reference sequence). V was shortened by 1 base and J by 4 bases, with 7 bases between the two germline ends. The CDR3 covers 13 residues. CDR3 protein: CASSLEWSTEAFF. Written as DNA, the CDR3 is TGTGCCAGCAGCTTAGAGTGGAGCACTGAAGCTTTCTTT.

This chain connects TRBV12-3 or TRBV12-4 to TRBJ1-2; the D is unclear. This CDR3 region has 14 residues. V was trimmed by 3 bases and J by 0 bases, leaving 8 bases between them. The CDR3 reads CASSFGVANYGYTF. The CDR3 nucleotides are TGTGCCAGCAGTTTTGGAGTAGCTAACTATGGCTACACCTTC.

V is TRBV20-1 and J is TRBJ2-1; TRBD1 might be the D (5 bases). CDR3 length: 14 residues. The V gene lost 3 bases and the J gene lost 0 bases, with 9 bases spanning the gap. The germline V gene has CDR1 DFQATT and CDR2 SNEGSKA (reference sequence). The CDR3 region is CSARTETSYNEQFF. CDR3 DNA: TGCAGTGCTAGGACAGAAACCTCCTACAATGAGCAGTTCTTC.

This clonotype was found a few times. J is TRBJ1-1 and V is TRBV10-2, with D hard to call. Germline V gives CDR1 WSHSY, CDR2 SAAADI. The CDR3 has 16 amino acids. The V end was cut by 2 bases, the J end by 0 bases, with 13 bases between. CDR3 amino acids: CASSEPLFTLNTEAFF. CDR3 sequence (DNA): TGCGCCAGCAGTGAGCCCCTTTTCACACTGAACACTGAAGCTTTCTTT.

V is TRBV20-1 and J is TRBJ1-1, with D tentatively TRBD1 (5 bases). Trimming took 6 bases from V and 4 from J, leaving 12 bases between them. Germline assignment: CDR1 DFQATT and CDR2 SNEGSKA (reference sequence). The CDR3 is 12 residues long. CDR3 residues: CSAAGSGTEAFF. In DNA form, the CDR3 reads TGCAGTGCGGCAGGGTCGGGCACTGAAGCTTTCTTT.

The table lists this clonotype with a few counts. The chain carries TRBV12-3 or TRBV12-4 and TRBJ2-1; D is perhaps TRBD2 (6 bases). Trimming left V 3 bases short and J 7 bases short, with 16 bases between. This CDR3 has 15 amino acids. Here the CDR3 reads CASSFLRRGQNEQFF. The CDR3 region has the DNA TGTGCCAGCAGTTTTTTGCGGCGGGGTCAAAATGAGCAGTTCTTC.

The V and J genes are TRBV5-6 and TRBJ2-7, with D perhaps matching TRBD1 (6 bases). This CDR3 has 14 amino acids. Germline V gene lookup returns CDR1 SGHDT and CDR2 YYEEEE. The ends were cut back, 2 bases at V and 2 bases at J, with 11 bases in the middle. This CDR3 reads CASSFTGITYEQYF. The CDR3 region has the DNA TGTGCCAGCAGCTTCACAGGGATTACCTACGAGCAGTACTTC.

The chain has TRBV27 and TRBJ2-7, with D perhaps assigned TRBD1 or TRBD2 (5 bases each). Trimming pared 4 bases from V and 1 base from J, leaving 8 bases between. Germline CDR1 reads MNHEY; CDR2 reads SMNVEV (reference sequence). The CDR3 has 13 residues. The CDR3 DNA reads TGTGCCAGCAGTTCGGGGCCGTCCTACGAGCAGTACTTC. Protein: CASSSGPSYEQYF.

This clonotype is medium-sized within its sample. The rearrangement uses TRBV7-2 and TRBJ1-5; 7 positions match TRBD1. V was clipped by 2 bases and J by 6 bases; unmatched bases: 7. Germline lookup yields CDR1 SGHTA and CDR2 FQGNSA. The CDR3 runs 15 residues. The CDR3 here is CASSLSLQGIQPQHF. CDR3 bases: TGTGCCAGCAGCTTATCGTTACAGGGGATTCAGCCCCAGCATTTT. Full variable domain (outside the CDR3, taken from reference TRBV7-2 and TRBJ1-5): GAGVSQSPSNKVTEKGKDVELRCDPISGHTALYWYRQSLGQGLEFLIYFQGNSAPDKSGLPSDRFSAERTGGSVSTLTIQRTQQEDSAVYLCASSLSLQGIQPQHFGDGTRLSIL.

The chain links TRBV4-3 to TRBJ2-7; 13 nucleotides line up with TRBD2. There are 17 residues in the CDR3. The germline CDR1 and CDR2 sequences are LGHNA and YSLEER. The J segment lost 5 bases and the V segment lost 1 base, leaving 8 bases of the junction unmatched. The CDR3 sequence: CASSQVWTSGRIDEQYF. For the CDR3, the DNA is TGCGCCAGCAGCCAAGTCTGGACTAGCGGGAGAATCGACGAGCAGTACTTC.

This clonotype has just a few counts. The chain carries TRBV6-5 and TRBJ1-6, with D unresolved. With 8 bases removed from V and 7 bases from J, the gap between germline ends came to 15 bases. Germline V CDR1 and CDR2: MNHEY, SVGAGI. The CDR3 sequence is 14 residues long. In DNA form, the CDR3 reads TGTGCCAGCTTTGCGGCGCGAGGAAATTCACCCCTCCACTTT. Translation gives CASFAARGNSPLHF.

This chain connects TRBV6-2 or TRBV6-3 to TRBJ2-2; TRBD1 matches at 7 bases. CDR3 length equals 14 residues. Looked up from germline, CDR1 is MNHEY and CDR2 is SVGEGT. Trimming at V came to 2 bases and at J to 5 bases, leaving 2 bases not matched to a gene. CDR3 amino acids: CASSYRGLTGELFF. The CDR3 bases are TGTGCCAGCAGTTACAGGGGGCTGACCGGGGAGCTGTTTTTT.

This rearrangement joins TRBV7-2 to TRBJ2-5; the D gene is possibly TRBD1 (6 bases). The CDR3 loop spans 14 amino acids. CDR1 is SGHTA, CDR2 FQGNSA, per germline. V lost 4 bases, J lost 3 bases, and 12 bases lay in between. The CDR3, as DNA: TGTGCCAGCAGCTCTACAGGGAAGAAAGAGACCCAGTACTTC. This sequence encodes CASSSTGKKETQYF. Looking up the rest from reference TRBV7-2 and TRBJ2-5 gives the full variable domain: GAGVSQSPSNKVTEKGKDVELRCDPISGHTALYWYRQSLGQGLEFLIYFQGNSAPDKSGLPSDRFSAERTGGSVSTLTIQRTQQEDSAVYLCASSSTGKKETQYFGPGTRLLVL.

The rearrangement uses TRBV5-6 and TRBJ2-5, with 7 bases aligning to TRBD1. Germline V lookup: CDR1 SGHDT, CDR2 YYEEEE. This CDR3 comprises 15 residues. V lost 0 bases to trimming and J lost 4 bases; unmatched junction nucleotides: 6. CDR3 nucleotides: TGTGCCAGCAGCTTGGGTCAGGGGGAAGGAGAGACCCAGTACTTC. Translating gives CASSLGQGEGETQYF.